The TCR beta chain under discussion was sequenced for a study of response to subunit inactivated influenza vaccine. V gave up 5 bases and J gave up 8 bases, with 13 bases separating them. The germline gives CDR1 SEHNR, CDR2 FQNEAQ (reference sequence). This CDR3 is built from 14 residues. Study-level results: A suggestion made by the authors is that each seasonal influenza vaccination recruits few new T cells.

TCRdb reprocessed the RT-PCR reads with MiXCR, giving one entry per CDR3 protein. Of hundreds of thousands of distinct CDR3 sequences listed, approximately 7.7% are singletons. This clonotype was seen repeatedly, ten times or more. The antigen remains unidentified. The TCR was taken from a man aged 45 to 75 who received an inactivated influenza vaccine. The chain couples TRBV7-9 to TRBJ1-6; D may be TRBD1 (5 bases). Sequenced material: PBMCs from blood, taken less than 30 months after vaccination. The CDR3 spells CASSQGAVDSPLHF. CDR3 nucleotide sequence: TGTGCCAGCAGCCAAGGGGCCGTCGATTCACCCCTCCACTTT.